This T cell receptor (beta chain) was observed in a study of molecular identifiers for immune sequencing clone quantification. This clonotype has ten or more counts. This CDR3 has 15 residues. Germline lookup yields CDR1 SQVTM and CDR2 ANQGSEA. With V trimmed by 6 bases and J by 4 bases, 15 bases remained unmatched. A single record per CDR3 protein comes from TCRdb applying MiXCR to the PCR reads. The sample lists under 800,000 distinct CDR3 sequences, around 25% seen once, with about 0.81% in the top ten. The sequenced sample consisted of naive CD8+ T cells from blood, with Jurkat cell RNA spiked in. Subset here: FACS-sorted CD8+CD4-CCR7+CD45RA+ naive T cells. The rearrangement joins TRBV29-1 to TRBJ2-7; TRBD1 matches at 7 bases. This TCR derives from a human donor in good health. Some libraries in this study had Jurkat cell RNA spiked in. The CDR3 nucleotides read TGCAGCGTCGAGCTTCCGGGACAGACGTTGTACGAGCAGTACTTC. Translation gives CSVELPGQTLYEQYF.